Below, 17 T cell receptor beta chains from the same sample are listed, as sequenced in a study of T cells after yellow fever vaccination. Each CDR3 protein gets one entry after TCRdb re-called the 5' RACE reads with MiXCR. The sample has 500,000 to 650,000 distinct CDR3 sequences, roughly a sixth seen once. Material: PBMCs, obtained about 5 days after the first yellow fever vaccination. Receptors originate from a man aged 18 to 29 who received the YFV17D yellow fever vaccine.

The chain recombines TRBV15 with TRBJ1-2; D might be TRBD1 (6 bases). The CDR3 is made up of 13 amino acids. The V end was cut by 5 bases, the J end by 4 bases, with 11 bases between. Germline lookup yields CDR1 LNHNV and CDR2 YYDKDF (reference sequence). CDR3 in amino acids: CATSGQTAYGYTF. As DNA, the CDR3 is TGTGCCACCAGCGGACAGACAGCCTATGGCTACACCTTC. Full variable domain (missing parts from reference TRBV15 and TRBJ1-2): DAMVIQNPRYQVTQFGKPVTLSCSQTLNHNVMYWYQQKSSQAPKLLFHYYDKDFNNEADTPDNFQSRRPNTSFCFLDIRSPGLGDTAMYLCATSGQTAYGYTFGSGTRLTVV.

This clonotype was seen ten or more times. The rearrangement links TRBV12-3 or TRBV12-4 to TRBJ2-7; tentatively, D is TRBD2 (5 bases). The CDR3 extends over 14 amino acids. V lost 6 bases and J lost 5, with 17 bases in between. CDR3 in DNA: TGTGCCAGCAGCCTACATGATACGAGGGACGAGCAGTACGTC. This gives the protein CASSLHDTRDEQYV.

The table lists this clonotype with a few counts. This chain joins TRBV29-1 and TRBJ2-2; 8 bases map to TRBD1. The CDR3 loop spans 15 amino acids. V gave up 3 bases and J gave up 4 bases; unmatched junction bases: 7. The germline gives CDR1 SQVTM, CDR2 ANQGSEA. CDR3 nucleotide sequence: TGCAGCGTTGACTCAGGGGGCGCCGGCACCGGGGAGCTGTTTTTT. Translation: CSVDSGGAGTGELFF.

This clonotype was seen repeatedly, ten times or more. The CDR3 DNA reads TGTGCCAGCAGTCGAGGGCTCGGGACAGATACGCAGTATTTT. Amino acid sequence: CASSRGLGTDTQYF. V is TRBV6-1 and J is TRBJ2-3; TRBD2 might be the D (5 bases). V lost 5 bases and J 3 bases, leaving 12 bases between the germline ends. CDR3 length equals 14 residues. Germline values: CDR1 MNHNS, CDR2 SASEGT.

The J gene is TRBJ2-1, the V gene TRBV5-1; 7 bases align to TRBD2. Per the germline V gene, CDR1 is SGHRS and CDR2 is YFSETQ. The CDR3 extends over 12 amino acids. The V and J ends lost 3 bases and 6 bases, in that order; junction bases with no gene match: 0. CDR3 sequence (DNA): TGCGCCAGCAGCTGGACTAGCAATGAGCAGTTCTTC. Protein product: CASSWTSNEQFF. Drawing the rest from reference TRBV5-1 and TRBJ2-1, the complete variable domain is KAGVTQTPRYLIKTRGQQVTLSCSPISGHRSVSWYQQTPGQGLQFLFEYFSETQRNKGNFPGRFSGRQFSNSRSEMNVSTLELGDSALYLCASSWTSNEQFFGPGTRLTVL.

CDR3 sequence reads: CASSPGTGRGDTQYF. CDR3 in DNA: TGTGCCAGCTCACCCGGAACAGGCCGGGGAGATACGCAGTATTTT. The chain links TRBV18 to TRBJ2-3, with D perhaps being TRBD1 or TRBD2 (5 bases each). The germline V gene has CDR1 KGHSH and CDR2 LQKENI. There are 15 residues in the CDR3. The V and J ends lost 3 bases and 5 bases respectively, with 15 bases between them.

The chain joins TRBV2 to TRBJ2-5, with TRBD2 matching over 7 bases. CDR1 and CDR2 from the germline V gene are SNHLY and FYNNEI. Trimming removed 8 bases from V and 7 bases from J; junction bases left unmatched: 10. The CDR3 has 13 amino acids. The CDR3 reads CASAGETTGTQYF. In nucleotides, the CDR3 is TGTGCCAGCGCGGGAGAAACTACCGGGACCCAGTACTTC.

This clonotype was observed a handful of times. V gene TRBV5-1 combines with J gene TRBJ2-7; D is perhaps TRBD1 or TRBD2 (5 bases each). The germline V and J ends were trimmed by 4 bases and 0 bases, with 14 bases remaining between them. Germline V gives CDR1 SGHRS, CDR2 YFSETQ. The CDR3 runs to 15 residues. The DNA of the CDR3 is TGCGCCAGCAGCACCGCCGGGGCCGGCTCCTACGAGCAGTACTTC. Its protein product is CASSTAGAGSYEQYF.

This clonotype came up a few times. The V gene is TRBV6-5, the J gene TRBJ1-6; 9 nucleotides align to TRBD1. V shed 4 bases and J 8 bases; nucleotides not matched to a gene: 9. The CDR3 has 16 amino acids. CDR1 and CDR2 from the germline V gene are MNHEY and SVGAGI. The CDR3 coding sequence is TGTGCCAGCAGTTCGAAACAGGGGGCCGAGCATTCACCCCTCCACTTT. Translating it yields CASSSKQGAEHSPLHF.

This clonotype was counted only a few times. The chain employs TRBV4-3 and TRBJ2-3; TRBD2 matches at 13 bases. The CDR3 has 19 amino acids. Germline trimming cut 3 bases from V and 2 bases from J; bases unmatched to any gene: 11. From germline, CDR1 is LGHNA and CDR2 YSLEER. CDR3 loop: CASSHVQTSGGPATDTQYF. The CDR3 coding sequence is TGCGCCAGCAGCCACGTACAGACTAGCGGGGGGCCGGCCACAGATACGCAGTATTTT.

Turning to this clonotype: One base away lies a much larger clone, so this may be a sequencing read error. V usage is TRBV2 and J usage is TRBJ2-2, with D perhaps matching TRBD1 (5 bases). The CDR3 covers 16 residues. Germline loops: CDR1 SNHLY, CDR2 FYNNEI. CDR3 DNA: TGTGCCAGCAGTGATGAACAGGCTTCGAACACCTGGGAGCTGTTTTTT. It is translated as CASSDEQASNTWELFF.

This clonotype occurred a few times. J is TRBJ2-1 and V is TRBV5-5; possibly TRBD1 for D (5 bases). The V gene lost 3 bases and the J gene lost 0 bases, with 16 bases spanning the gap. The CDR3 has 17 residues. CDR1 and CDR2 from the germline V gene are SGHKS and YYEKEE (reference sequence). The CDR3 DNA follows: TGTGCCAGCAGCTCTCAAGGGGCGTCGAGCTCCTACAATGAGCAGTTCTTC. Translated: CASSSQGASSSYNEQFF.

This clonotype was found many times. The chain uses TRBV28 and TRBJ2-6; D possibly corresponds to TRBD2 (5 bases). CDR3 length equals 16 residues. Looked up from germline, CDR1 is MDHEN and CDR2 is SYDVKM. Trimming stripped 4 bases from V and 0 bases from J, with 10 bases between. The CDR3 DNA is TGTGCCAGCAGTTCAGGACTGAACTCTGGGGCCAACGTCCTGACTTTC. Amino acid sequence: CASSSGLNSGANVLTF.

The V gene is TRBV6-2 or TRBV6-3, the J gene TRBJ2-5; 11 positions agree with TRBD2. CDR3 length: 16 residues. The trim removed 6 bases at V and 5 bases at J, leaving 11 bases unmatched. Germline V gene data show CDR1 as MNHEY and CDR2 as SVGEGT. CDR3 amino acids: CASSRVAGGFMETQYF. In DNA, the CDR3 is TGTGCCAGCAGCCGTGTAGCGGGGGGGTTTATGGAGACCCAGTACTTC.

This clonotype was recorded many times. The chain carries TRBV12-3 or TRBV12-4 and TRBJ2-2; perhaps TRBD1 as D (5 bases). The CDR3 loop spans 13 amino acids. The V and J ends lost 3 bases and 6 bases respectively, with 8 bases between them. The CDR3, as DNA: TGTGCCAGCAGTTTGACAGCGTCCGGGGAGCTGTTTTTT. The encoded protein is CASSLTASGELFF.

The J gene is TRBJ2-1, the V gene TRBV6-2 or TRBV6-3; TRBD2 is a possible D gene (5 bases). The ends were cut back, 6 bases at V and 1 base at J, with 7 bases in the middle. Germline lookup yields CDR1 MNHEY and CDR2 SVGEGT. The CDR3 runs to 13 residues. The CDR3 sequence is CASRRTSYNEQFF. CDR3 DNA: TGTGCCAGCAGGCGGACTTCCTACAATGAGCAGTTCTTC.

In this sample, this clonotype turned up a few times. The DNA of the CDR3 is TGTGCCAGCAGCTGGCGGGGGGTGAACACCGGGGAGCTGTTTTTT. Its protein is CASSWRGVNTGELFF. V and J are TRBV7-2 and TRBJ2-2, with 8 positions matching TRBD2. The trim removed 4 bases at V and 1 base at J, leaving 2 bases unmatched. Germline V lookup: CDR1 SGHTA, CDR2 FQGNSA. The CDR3 loop spans 15 amino acids.